This TCR beta chain was identified in a study of OX40 agonist ivuxolimab in advanced cancers. Overall study context: Averaging about 60 years in age, with a range of roughly 20 to 80, the cohort was around 85% male. It was permissible to have had prior anti-PD-1, anti-PD-L1 or anti-CTLA-4 therapy, and about 40% had some.

Findings and limits, study-wide: Average numbers of expanded clones were greater in CD8+ T cells than in CD4+.

TCRdb keeps only in-frame clones here, not all; method: immunoSEQ multiplex PCR. Here the sample spans some 65,000 clones, more than 75% being singletons. Points on this clone: What it recognizes is unknown.

From germline, CDR1 is LNHDA and CDR2 SQIVND (reference sequence). CDR3 size: 13 residues. Trimming pared 5 bases from V and 5 bases from J, leaving 10 bases between. V usage is TRBV19 and J usage is TRBJ2-1; D remains ambiguous. This TCR derives from an adult with an advanced solid tumor such as melanoma, head and neck, liver or kidney cancer. The material sequenced was CD4+ or CD8+ T cells sorted from blood, taken in a trial of the OX40 agonist ivuxolimab. The CDR3, as DNA: TGTGCCAGTAGTCTACAGAGGAACAATGAGCAGTTCTTC. This gives the protein CASSLQRNNEQFF.